Listed below are T cell receptor beta chains from one sample, sequenced in a study of T cells in Graves' hyperthyroidism and ophthalmopathy. TCRdb passed the multiplex PCR reads through MiXCR, listing each CDR3 protein once. The sample lists hundreds of thousands of distinct CDR3 sequences; approximately 13% were seen once. The sequencing sample was made of blood. These receptors were obtained from a woman aged 18 to 35 with Graves' hyperthyroidism. Both conserved end residues are part of each CDR3.

v_gene: TRBV5-1; j_gene: TRBJ2-7; CDR3aa: CASSLYRGPYEQYF
v_gene: TRBV18; j_gene: TRBJ1-2; CDR3aa: CASSPSMEGADGYTF
v_gene: TRBV20-1; j_gene: TRBJ2-1; CDR3aa: CSAPLYNEQFF
v_gene: TRBV20-1; j_gene: TRBJ2-3; CDR3aa: CSARANLAVPTDTQYF
v_gene: TRBV7-2; j_gene: TRBJ2-7; CDR3aa: CASSLEGVRSYEQYF
v_gene: TRBV6-1; j_gene: TRBJ2-3; CDR3aa: CASARRITVPPDTQYF
v_gene: TRBV11-1; j_gene: TRBJ2-3; CDR3aa: CASSIAGTGADTQYF
v_gene: TRBV18; j_gene: TRBJ2-1; CDR3aa: CASSPPGARRELNEQFF
v_gene: TRBV7-9; j_gene: TRBJ2-3; CDR3aa: CASSFSDTQYF
v_gene: TRBV20-1; j_gene: TRBJ1-5; CDR3aa: CSARERDYSNQPQHF
v_gene: TRBV15; j_gene: TRBJ1-2; CDR3aa: CATSSARGGYGYTF
v_gene: TRBV24-1; j_gene: TRBJ1-2; CDR3aa: CATSDSLYKGYTF
v_gene: TRBV7-9; j_gene: TRBJ2-3; CDR3aa: CAGSDRGADTQYF
v_gene: TRBV5-1; j_gene: TRBJ2-2; CDR3aa: CASSSRDGLVAYHTGELFF
v_gene: TRBV7-8; j_gene: TRBJ2-5; CDR3aa: CASSLTTGQETQYF
v_gene: TRBV4-2; j_gene: TRBJ1-2; CDR3aa: CASSHYREGGYTF
v_gene: TRBV20-1; j_gene: TRBJ1-5; CDR3aa: CSATSGGRNQPQHF
v_gene: TRBV27; j_gene: TRBJ1-1; CDR3aa: CASSLSWRTEAFF
v_gene: TRBV28; j_gene: TRBJ1-6; CDR3aa: CASSLNNSPLHF
v_gene: TRBV20-1; j_gene: TRBJ2-7; CDR3aa: CSASGGQGVSSYGQYF
v_gene: TRBV28; j_gene: TRBJ1-2; CDR3aa: CASTPGAPDYNGYTF
v_gene: TRBV9; j_gene: TRBJ1-6; CDR3aa: CASSVRGDNSPLHF
v_gene: TRBV2; j_gene: TRBJ1-3; CDR3aa: CASSAEASTTGNTIYF
v_gene: TRBV9; j_gene: TRBJ2-7; CDR3aa: CASSVALYNEQYF
v_gene: TRBV4-3; j_gene: TRBJ2-3; CDR3aa: CASSQISSADTQYF
v_gene: TRBV6-5; j_gene: TRBJ1-4; CDR3aa: CASSYSNEKLFF
v_gene: TRBV7-2; j_gene: TRBJ2-1; CDR3aa: CASRLAGRNEQFF
v_gene: TRBV6-6; j_gene: TRBJ2-5; CDR3aa: CASSYLGTSAETQYF
v_gene: TRBV20-1; j_gene: TRBJ2-1; CDR3aa: CSAKGPRYNEQFF
v_gene: TRBV19; j_gene: TRBJ1-2; CDR3aa: CASSLIGTGLSGYTF
v_gene: TRBV5-8; j_gene: TRBJ2-2; CDR3aa: CASSFPGGGNTGELFF
v_gene: TRBV27; j_gene: TRBJ1-5; CDR3aa: CASSLSGFYSNQPQHF
v_gene: TRBV5-8; j_gene: TRBJ2-3; CDR3aa: CASSPGTGLYF
v_gene: TRBV20-1; j_gene: TRBJ1-1; CDR3aa: CSAQASGWETEAFF
v_gene: TRBV12-3/TRBV12-4; j_gene: TRBJ2-5; CDR3aa: CASRTLAETQYF
v_gene: TRBV18; j_gene: TRBJ2-7; CDR3aa: CASSPYTTGRDEQYF
v_gene: TRBV3-1; j_gene: TRBJ1-4; CDR3aa: CASSLGQGGEEKLFF
v_gene: TRBV7-2; j_gene: TRBJ2-7; CDR3aa: CASSLAGGASSYEQYF
v_gene: TRBV20-1; j_gene: TRBJ1-4; CDR3aa: CSAADRTATNEKLFF
v_gene: TRBV6-1; j_gene: TRBJ1-2; CDR3aa: CASELGRDDYGYTF
v_gene: TRBV30; j_gene: TRBJ2-7; CDR3aa: CAWSRGEGPYEQYF
v_gene: TRBV7-9; j_gene: TRBJ2-1; CDR3aa: CASSLARVRVAYNEQFF
v_gene: TRBV28; j_gene: TRBJ2-7; CDR3aa: CASSLPGQGSRYEQYF
v_gene: TRBV12-3/TRBV12-4; j_gene: TRBJ1-1; CDR3aa: CASSPMGGTGREAFF
v_gene: TRBV6-1; j_gene: TRBJ2-1; CDR3aa: CASSSVRDRGFMHEQFF
v_gene: TRBV4-1; j_gene: TRBJ2-3; CDR3aa: CASSQGGTNTDTQYF
v_gene: TRBV7-3; j_gene: TRBJ2-6; CDR3aa: CASSLLLAGGSGANVLTF
v_gene: TRBV7-9; j_gene: TRBJ1-2; CDR3aa: CASSLATGALYYGYTF
v_gene: TRBV20-1; j_gene: TRBJ2-7; CDR3aa: CSASQDGTYEQYF
v_gene: TRBV13; j_gene: TRBJ2-2; CDR3aa: CASSLPSEGAGELFF
v_gene: TRBV2; j_gene: TRBJ1-2; CDR3aa: CASSEDATHYGYTF